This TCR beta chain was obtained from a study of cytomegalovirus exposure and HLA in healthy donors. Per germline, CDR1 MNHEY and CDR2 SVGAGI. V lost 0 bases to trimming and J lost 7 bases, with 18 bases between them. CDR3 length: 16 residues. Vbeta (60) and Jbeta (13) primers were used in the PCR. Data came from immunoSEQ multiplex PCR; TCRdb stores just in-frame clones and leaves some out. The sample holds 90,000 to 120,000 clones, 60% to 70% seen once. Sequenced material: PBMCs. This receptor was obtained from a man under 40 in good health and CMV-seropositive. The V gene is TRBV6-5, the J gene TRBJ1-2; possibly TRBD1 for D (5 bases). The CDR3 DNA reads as TGTGCCAGCAGTTACTCAGTCCGCGCAGGGCGGGGTGGCTACACCTTC. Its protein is CASSYSVRAGRGGYTF.